This TCR beta chain was observed in a study of blood T cell repertoires in COVID-19. Study overall: Researchers got acute and convalescent COVID-19 samples from the United States, Italy and Spain. Nucleic acid was either cDNA or gDNA, and it came from T cells, B-cell-depleted T cells, or PBMCs.

Data came from immunoSEQ multiplex PCR; TCRdb stores just in-frame clones and leaves some out. This table has about 200,000 clones, around three quarters appearing once. This CDR3 contains 12 residues. CDR1 is GTSNPN, CDR2 SVGIG, per germline (reference sequence). The chain is built from TRBV30 and TRBJ2-3, with 8 bases that match TRBD2. The sequence was obtained from a woman in her 70s with acute or convalescent COVID-19. Sequenced input: peripheral blood. CDR3 sequence reads: CALTSERDTQYF. Here the CDR3 DNA reads TGTGCTTTGACTAGCGAGAGAGATACGCAGTATTTT. The whole variable domain, remainder taken from reference TRBV30 and TRBJ2-3, is SQTIHQWPATLVQPVGSPLSLECTVEGTSNPNLYWYRQAAGRGLQLLFYSVGIGQISSEVPQNLSASRPQDRQFILSSKKLLLSDSGFYLCALTSERDTQYFGPGTRLTVL.